Included here is one TCR beta chain sequence, with context. Its antigen is not known. These data come from a study of T-cell memory formation after mild COVID-19. Study-wide findings and caveats: Shrinking CD4+ clones were chiefly CM and EM; CD8+ ones were chiefly EMRA.

The CDR3 is made up of 13 amino acids. Between the trimmed V and J ends, which lost 8 bases and 4 bases, there was a span of 15 bases. The germline V gene encodes CDR1 SNHLY and CDR2 FYNNEI. TCRdb fed the 5' RACE reads into MiXCR, producing one record per CDR3 protein. The data show roughly 260,000 distinct CDR3 sequences, with roughly 15% seen just once and 3.5% held by the top ten. The sample taken for sequencing was PBMCs or a T cell subset sorted from them (not recorded which). The TCR was taken from a man aged 18 to 30 who had mild COVID-19 (a few samples of this study predate the infection). Cell type and time point are not known. V gene TRBV2 combines with J gene TRBJ2-7; D remains unclear. DNA for the CDR3: TGTGCCAGCCGTCAGTCGGCACTATACGAGCAGTACTTC. Amino acid sequence: CASRQSALYEQYF.